The 8 T cell receptor beta chains below were found in one sample sequenced in a study of blood T cell repertoires in COVID-19. The method was immunoSEQ multiplex PCR; TCRdb's version includes in-frame clones alone and lacks a portion of them. Counted here are under 250,000 clones, 65% to 90% occurring once; the ten biggest clones make up approximately 9.6%. The sequenced material came from PBMCs or T cells enriched from blood (not recorded which). All receptors derive from a woman aged 50 to 60 with acute COVID-19.

This CDR3 reads CASSLRSEETQYF. In nucleotides, the CDR3 is TGTGCCAGCAGCCTTCGTTCGGAAGAGACCCAGTACTTC. V gene TRBV13 combines with J gene TRBJ2-5; D is uncertain. The CDR3 is 13 amino acids. Looked up from germline, CDR1 is PRHDT and CDR2 is FYEKMQ (reference sequence). V was pared by 5 bases and J by 3 bases, with 10 bases between.

The DNA for the CDR3 is TGTGCCAGCAGCCAAGGGGGACAAGGAAACACCATATATTTT. This translates into CASSQGGQGNTIYF. The genes are TRBV3-1 (or the pseudogene TRBV3-2) and TRBJ1-3, with D tentatively TRBD1 (6 bases). The CDR3 has 14 amino acids. Germline V gene sequence: CDR1 LGHDT, CDR2 YNNKEL (reference sequence). V was clipped by 1 base and J by 4 bases, with 8 bases between them.

CDR3 nucleotide sequence: TGTGCCAGCAGTTTAGGCCGGGGTACTAATGAAAAACTGTTTTTT. It yields the protein CASSLGRGTNEKLFF. The rearrangement links TRBV6-5 to TRBJ1-4; no firm D call. V lost 4 bases and J lost 2, with 11 bases in between. The CDR3 is 15 residues long. CDR1 and CDR2 (germline): MNHEY, SVGAGI.

V and J are TRBV6-1 and TRBJ2-7, with a possible D match to TRBD2 (5 bases). Germline lookup yields CDR1 MNHNS and CDR2 SASEGT. V was pared by 3 bases and J by 1 base, with 16 bases between. This CDR3 spans 16 amino acids. The CDR3 spells CASSDTGLSGSYEQYF. CDR3 sequence (DNA): TGTGCCAGCAGTGATACCGGTTTATCGGGATCCTACGAGCAGTACTTC.

This clone was counted between two and nine times. V and J are TRBV7-9 and TRBJ1-2; 7 nucleotides line up with TRBD1. V lost 7 bases and J lost 3; bases outside the gene matches: 5. This CDR3 comprises 13 residues. Germline CDR1 and CDR2: SEHNR and FQNEAQ (reference sequence). The CDR3 sequence is CASNTGQHYGYTF. In nucleotides, the CDR3 is TGTGCCAGCAATACGGGACAGCACTATGGCTACACCTTC.

The chain employs TRBV5-1 and TRBJ2-3, with 14 bases lining up with TRBD2. Germline-derived CDR1 and CDR2 are SGHRS and YFSETQ. V shed 4 bases, J shed 6 bases, and the junction held 7 bases outside the gene matches. This CDR3 region has 16 residues. The CDR3 here is CASSGGLAGGSDTQYF. CDR3 DNA sequence: TGCGCCAGCAGCGGCGGACTAGCGGGGGGATCGGATACGCAGTATTTT.

This rearrangement joins TRBV18 to TRBJ1-5, with D uncertain. The CDR3 is made up of 15 amino acids. The germline V and J ends were trimmed by 0 bases and 5 bases, with 11 bases remaining between them. The germline V gene has CDR1 KGHSH and CDR2 LQKENI. CDR3 DNA sequence: TGTGCCAGCTCACCACCGGGAGGAGGAGATCAGCCCCAGCATTTT. It yields the protein CASSPPGGGDQPQHF. The full variable domain, its missing parts supplied by reference TRBV18 and TRBJ1-5, is NAGVMQNPRHLVRRRGQEARLRCSPMKGHSHVYWYRQLPEEGLKFMVYLQKENIIDESGMPKERFSAEFPKEGPSILRIQQVVRGDSAAYFCASSPPGGGDQPQHFGDGTRLSIL.

The rearrangement joins TRBV6-1 to TRBJ1-5; D unresolved. This CDR3 spans 16 amino acids. The V end was cut by 0 bases, the J end by 2 bases, with 11 bases between. Germline-derived CDR1 and CDR2 are MNHNS and SASEGT. The CDR3 coding sequence is TGTGCCAGCAGTGAAGCGGAGAGGGTGCGCAATCAGCCCCAGCATTTT. Encoded protein: CASSEAERVRNQPQHF.